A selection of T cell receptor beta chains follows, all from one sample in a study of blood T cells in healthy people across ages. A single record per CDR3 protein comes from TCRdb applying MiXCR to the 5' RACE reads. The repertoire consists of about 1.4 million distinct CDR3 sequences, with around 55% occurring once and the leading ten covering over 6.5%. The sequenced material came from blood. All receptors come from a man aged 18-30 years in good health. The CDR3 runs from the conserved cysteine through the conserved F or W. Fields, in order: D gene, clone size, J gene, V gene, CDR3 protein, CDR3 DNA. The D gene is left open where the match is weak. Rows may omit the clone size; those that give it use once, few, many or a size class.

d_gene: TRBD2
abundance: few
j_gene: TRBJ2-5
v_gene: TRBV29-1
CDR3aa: CSVTGLAGAQETQYF
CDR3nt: TGCAGCGTCACCGGACTAGCGGGGGCACAAGAGACCCAGTACTTC

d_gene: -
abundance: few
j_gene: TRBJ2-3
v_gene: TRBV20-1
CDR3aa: CSASTGRRADTQYF
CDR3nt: TGCAGTGCTAGTACAGGGCGAAGAGCAGATACGCAGTATTTT

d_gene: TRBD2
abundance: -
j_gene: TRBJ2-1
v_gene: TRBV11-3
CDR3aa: CASSLEGLAVEQFF
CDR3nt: TGTGCCAGCAGCTTAGAGGGACTAGCCGTTGAGCAGTTCTTC

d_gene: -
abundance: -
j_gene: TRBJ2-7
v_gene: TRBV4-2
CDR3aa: CASSQVLPGVYEQYF
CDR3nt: TGTGCCAGCAGCCAAGTTCTCCCGGGAGTCTACGAGCAGTACTTC

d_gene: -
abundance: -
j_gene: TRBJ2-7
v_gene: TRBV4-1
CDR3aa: CASSADGTYEQYF
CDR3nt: TGCGCCAGCAGCGCGGACGGTACCTACGAGCAGTACTTC

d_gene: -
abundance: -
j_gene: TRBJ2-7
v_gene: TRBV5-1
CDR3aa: CASSRTRDYEQYF
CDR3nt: TGCGCCAGCAGCCGAACCCGGGACTACGAGCAGTACTTC

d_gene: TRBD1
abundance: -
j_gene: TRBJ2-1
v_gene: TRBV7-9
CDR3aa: CASSAYRDRGNNEQFF
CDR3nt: TGTGCCAGCAGCGCATACCGGGACAGGGGGAACAATGAGCAGTTCTTC

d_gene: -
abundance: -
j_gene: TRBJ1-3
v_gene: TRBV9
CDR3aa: CASSVGGGNTIYF
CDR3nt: TGTGCCAGCAGCGTAGGAGGAGGAAACACCATATATTTT

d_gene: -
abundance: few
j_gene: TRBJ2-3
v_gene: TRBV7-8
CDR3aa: CASSLGRVVPTDTQYF
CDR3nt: TGTGCCAGCAGCTTAGGCAGGGTGGTCCCCACAGATACGCAGTATTTT

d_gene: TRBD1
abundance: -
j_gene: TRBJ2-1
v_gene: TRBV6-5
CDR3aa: CASRSTGGGEQFF
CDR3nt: TGTGCCAGCAGATCGACAGGGGGGGGTGAGCAGTTCTTC

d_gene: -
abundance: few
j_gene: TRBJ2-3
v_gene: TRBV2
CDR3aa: CASNLGTDTQYF
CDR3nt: TGTGCCAGCAACCTAGGGACAGATACGCAGTATTTT

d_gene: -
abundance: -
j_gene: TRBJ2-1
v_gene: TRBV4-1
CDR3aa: CASSHLRGLHNEQFF
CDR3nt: TGCGCCAGCAGCCACCTAAGGGGCCTACACAATGAGCAGTTCTTC

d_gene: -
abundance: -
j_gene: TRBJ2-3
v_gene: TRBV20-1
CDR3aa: CSARIRTPPDTQYF
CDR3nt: TGCAGTGCTAGAATCCGAACCCCACCAGATACGCAGTATTTT

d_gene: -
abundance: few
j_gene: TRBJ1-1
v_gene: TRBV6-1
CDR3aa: CASSEGAEAFF
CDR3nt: TGTGCCAGCAGTGAAGGGGCTGAAGCTTTCTTT

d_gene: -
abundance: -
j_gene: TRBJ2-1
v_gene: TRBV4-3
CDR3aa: CASSQNSRYEQFF
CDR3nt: TGCGCCAGCAGCCAAAATTCTAGGTATGAGCAGTTCTTC

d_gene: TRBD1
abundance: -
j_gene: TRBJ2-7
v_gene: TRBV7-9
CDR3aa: CASSLGGTGGYTYEQYF
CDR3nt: TGTGCCAGCAGTTTAGGTGGGACAGGAGGGTATACCTACGAGCAGTACTTC

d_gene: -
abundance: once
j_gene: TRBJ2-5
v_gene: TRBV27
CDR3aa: CASRDTPLALGGETQYF
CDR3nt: TGTGCCAGCAGGGATACGCCGCTAGCGTTAGGGGGAGAGACCCAGTACTTC

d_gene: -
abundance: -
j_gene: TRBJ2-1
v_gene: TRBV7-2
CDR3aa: CASSSPNNPQFF
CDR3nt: TGTGCCAGCAGCTCTCCTAATAACCCACAGTTCTTC

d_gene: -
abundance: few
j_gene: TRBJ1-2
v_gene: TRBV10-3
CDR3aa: CAISPGRGGVNYGYTF
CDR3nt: TGTGCCATCAGCCCCGGTCGGGGCGGCGTAAACTATGGCTACACCTTC

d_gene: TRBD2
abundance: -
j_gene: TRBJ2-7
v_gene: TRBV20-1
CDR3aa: CSARGASGGYEQYF
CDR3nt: TGCAGTGCTAGAGGGGCTAGCGGGGGTTACGAGCAGTACTTC

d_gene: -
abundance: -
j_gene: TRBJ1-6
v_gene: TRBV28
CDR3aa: CASRRTFNSPLHF
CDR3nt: TGTGCCAGCAGGCGGACTTTTAATTCACCCCTCCACTTT

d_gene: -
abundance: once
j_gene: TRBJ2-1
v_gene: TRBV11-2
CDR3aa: CASSFFTLGNEQFF
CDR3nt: TGTGCCAGCAGCTTTTTCACCTTGGGCAATGAGCAGTTCTTC

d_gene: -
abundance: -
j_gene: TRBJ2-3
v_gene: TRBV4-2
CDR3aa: CASSQWRLGEVTDTQYF
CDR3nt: TGTGCCAGCAGCCAATGGAGGTTGGGGGAGGTCACAGATACGCAGTATTTT

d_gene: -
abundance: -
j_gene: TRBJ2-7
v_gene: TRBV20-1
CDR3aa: CSAVAGTTSYEQYF
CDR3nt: TGCAGTGCCGTGGCGGGGACAACCTCCTACGAGCAGTACTTC

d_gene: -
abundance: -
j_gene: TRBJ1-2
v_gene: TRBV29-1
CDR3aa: CSVRVGLANYGYTF
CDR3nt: TGCAGCGTTAGAGTGGGGTTAGCTAACTATGGCTACACCTTC

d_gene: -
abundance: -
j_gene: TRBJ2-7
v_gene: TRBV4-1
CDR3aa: CASSQDIRYEQYF
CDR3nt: TGCGCCAGCAGCCAAGATATCCGATACGAGCAGTACTTC

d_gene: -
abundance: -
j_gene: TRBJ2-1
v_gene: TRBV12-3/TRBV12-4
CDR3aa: CASRTFPRLRGAGDEQFF
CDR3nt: TGTGCCAGCAGAACTTTCCCTCGGTTGCGCGGGGCTGGGGATGAGCAGTTCTTC

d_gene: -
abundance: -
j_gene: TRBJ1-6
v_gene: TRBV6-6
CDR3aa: CASSYSADSPLHF
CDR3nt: TGTGCCAGCAGTTACTCCGCGGATTCACCCCTCCACTTT

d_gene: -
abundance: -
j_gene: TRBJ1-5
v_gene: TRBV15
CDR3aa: CATSPQRNQPQHF
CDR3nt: TGTGCCACCAGCCCTCAGAGAAATCAGCCCCAGCATTTT

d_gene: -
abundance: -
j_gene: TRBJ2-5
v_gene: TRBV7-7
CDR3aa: CASSLGTSGGLRETQYF
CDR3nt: TGTGCTAGCAGCCTGGGGACCAGTGGTGGCCTGCGGGAGACCCAGTACTTC

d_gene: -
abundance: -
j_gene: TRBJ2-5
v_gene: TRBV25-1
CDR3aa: CASSEFSGETQYF
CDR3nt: TGTGCCAGCAGTGAATTTAGCGGTGAGACCCAGTACTTC

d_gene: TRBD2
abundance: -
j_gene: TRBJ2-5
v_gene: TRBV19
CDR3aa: CASNTGTTKEAQYF
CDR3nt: TGTGCCAGTAACACCGGGACTACTAAAGAGGCCCAGTACTTC

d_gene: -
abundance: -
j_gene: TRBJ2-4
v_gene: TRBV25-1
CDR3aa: CASSEGFRSGMSGIQYF
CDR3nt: TGTGCCAGCAGTGAAGGTTTTCGGAGTGGCATGAGTGGCATTCAGTACTTC

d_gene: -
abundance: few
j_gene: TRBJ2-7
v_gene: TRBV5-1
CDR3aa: CASSPGVVSSEQYF
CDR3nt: TGCGCCAGCAGCCCGGGGGTAGTTTCTTCCGAGCAGTACTTC